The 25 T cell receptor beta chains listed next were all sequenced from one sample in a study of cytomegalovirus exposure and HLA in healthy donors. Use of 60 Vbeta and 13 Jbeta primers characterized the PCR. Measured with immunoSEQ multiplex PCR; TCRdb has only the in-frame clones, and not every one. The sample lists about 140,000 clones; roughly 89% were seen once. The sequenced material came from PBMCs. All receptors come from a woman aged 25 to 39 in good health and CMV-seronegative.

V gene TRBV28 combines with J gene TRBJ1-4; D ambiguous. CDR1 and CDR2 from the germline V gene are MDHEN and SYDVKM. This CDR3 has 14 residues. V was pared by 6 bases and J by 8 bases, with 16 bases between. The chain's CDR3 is CASSPSLGREKLFF. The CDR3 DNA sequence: TGTGCCAGCAGCCCTTCCCTAGGGAGAGAAAAACTGTTTTTT.

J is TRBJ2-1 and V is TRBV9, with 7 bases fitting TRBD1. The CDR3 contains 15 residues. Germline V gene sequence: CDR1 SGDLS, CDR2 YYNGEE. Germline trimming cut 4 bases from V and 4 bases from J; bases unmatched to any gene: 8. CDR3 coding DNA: TGTGCCAGCAGCCAGGGGACAGCCCATTACAATGAGCAGTTCTTC. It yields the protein CASSQGTAHYNEQFF.

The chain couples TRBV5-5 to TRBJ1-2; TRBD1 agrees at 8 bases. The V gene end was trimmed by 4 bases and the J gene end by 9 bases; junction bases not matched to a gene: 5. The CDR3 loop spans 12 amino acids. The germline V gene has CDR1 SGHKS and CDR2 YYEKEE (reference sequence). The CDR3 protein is CASSPRTGRYTF. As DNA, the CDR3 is TGTGCCAGCAGCCCCCGGACAGGGCGCTACACCTTC.

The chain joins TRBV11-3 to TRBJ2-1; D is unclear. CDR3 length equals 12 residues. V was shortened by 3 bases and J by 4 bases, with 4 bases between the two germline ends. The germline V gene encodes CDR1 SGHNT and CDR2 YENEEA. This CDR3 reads CASSFGYNEQFF. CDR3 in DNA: TGTGCCAGCAGCTTCGGGTACAATGAGCAGTTCTTC.

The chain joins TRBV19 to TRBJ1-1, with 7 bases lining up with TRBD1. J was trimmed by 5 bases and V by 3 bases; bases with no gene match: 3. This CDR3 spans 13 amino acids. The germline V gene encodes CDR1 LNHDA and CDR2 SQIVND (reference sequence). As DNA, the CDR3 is TGTGCCAGTAGTATGGAGGGGGCAACTGAAGCTTTCTTT. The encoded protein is CASSMEGATEAFF.

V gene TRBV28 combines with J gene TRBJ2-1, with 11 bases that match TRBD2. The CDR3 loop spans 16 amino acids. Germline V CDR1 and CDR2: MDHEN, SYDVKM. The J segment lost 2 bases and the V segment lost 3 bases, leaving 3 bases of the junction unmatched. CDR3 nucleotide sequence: TGTGCCAGCAGTTTCTATAGCGGGGGGGCCTACAATGAGCAGTTCTTC. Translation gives CASSFYSGGAYNEQFF.

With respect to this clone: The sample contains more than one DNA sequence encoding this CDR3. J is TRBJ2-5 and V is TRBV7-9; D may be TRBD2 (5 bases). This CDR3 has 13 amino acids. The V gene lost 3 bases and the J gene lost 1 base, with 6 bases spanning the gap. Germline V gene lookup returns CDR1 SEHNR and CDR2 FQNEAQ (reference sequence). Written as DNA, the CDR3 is TGTGCCAGCAGCTTGGGGAGCCAAGAGACCCAGTACTTC. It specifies CASSLGSQETQYF.

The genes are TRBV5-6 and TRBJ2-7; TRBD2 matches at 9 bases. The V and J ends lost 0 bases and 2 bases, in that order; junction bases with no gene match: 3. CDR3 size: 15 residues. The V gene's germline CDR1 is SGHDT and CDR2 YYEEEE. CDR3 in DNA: TGTGCCAGCAGCTTGGATCTAGCGGGAACCTACGAGCAGTACTTC. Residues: CASSLDLAGTYEQYF.

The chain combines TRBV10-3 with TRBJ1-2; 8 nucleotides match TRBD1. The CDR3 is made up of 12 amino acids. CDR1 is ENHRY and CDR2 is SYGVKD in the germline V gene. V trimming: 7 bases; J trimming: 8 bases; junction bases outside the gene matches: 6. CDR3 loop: CAIMDRVEGYTF. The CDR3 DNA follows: TGTGCCATCATGGACAGGGTAGAAGGCTACACCTTC.

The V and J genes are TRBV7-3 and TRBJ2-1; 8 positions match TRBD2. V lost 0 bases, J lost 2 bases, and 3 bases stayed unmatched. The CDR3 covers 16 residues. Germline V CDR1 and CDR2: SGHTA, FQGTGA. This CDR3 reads CASSLTSGSTYNEQFF. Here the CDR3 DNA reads TGTGCCAGCAGCTTAACAAGCGGGAGCACCTACAATGAGCAGTTCTTC.

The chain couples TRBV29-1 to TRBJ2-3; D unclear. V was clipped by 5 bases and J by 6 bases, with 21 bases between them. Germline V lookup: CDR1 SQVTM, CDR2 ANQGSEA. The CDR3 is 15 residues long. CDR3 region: CSVIPLTGPTDTQYF. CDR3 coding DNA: TGCAGCGTTATTCCCCTCACGGGTCCCACGGATACGCAGTATTTT.

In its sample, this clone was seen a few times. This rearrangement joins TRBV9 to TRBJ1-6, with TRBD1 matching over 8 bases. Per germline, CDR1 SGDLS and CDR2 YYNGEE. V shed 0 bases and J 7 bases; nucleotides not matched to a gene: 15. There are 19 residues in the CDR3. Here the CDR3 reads CASSVERSAGQAGNSPLHF. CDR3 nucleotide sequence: TGTGCCAGCAGCGTAGAACGGTCGGCGGGACAGGCTGGGAATTCACCCCTCCACTTT.

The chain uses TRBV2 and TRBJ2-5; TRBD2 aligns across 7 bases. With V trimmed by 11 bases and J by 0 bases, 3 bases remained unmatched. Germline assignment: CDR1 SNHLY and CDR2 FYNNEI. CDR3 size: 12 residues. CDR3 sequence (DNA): TGTGCCGTGGGGGGGGACCAAGAGACCCAGTACTTC. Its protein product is CAVGGDQETQYF.

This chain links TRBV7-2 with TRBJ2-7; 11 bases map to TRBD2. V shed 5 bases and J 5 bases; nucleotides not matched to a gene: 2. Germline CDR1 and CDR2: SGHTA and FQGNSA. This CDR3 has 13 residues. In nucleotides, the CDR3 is TGTGCCAGCAGCCTTAGCGGGAGGGACGAGCAGTACTTC. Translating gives CASSLSGRDEQYF.

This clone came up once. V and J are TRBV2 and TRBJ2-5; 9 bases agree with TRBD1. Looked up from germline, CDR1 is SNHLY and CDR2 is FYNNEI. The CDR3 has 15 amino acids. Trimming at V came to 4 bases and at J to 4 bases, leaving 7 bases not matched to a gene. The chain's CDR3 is CASSGGQGGGETQYF. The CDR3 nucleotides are TGTGCCAGCAGTGGGGGACAGGGTGGGGGAGAGACCCAGTACTTC.

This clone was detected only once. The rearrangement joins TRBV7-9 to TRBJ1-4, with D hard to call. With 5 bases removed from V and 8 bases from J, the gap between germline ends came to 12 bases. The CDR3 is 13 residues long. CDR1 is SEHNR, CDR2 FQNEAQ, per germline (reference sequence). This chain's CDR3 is CASSPGFGEKLFF. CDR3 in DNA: TGTGCCAGCAGCCCGGGATTTGGAGAAAAACTGTTTTTT.

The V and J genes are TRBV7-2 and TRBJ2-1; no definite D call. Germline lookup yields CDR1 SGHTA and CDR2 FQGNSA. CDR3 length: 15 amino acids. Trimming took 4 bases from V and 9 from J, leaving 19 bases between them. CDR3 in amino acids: CASSSAAISVPEQFF. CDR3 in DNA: TGTGCCAGCAGCTCCGCCGCGATTTCTGTTCCTGAGCAGTTCTTC.

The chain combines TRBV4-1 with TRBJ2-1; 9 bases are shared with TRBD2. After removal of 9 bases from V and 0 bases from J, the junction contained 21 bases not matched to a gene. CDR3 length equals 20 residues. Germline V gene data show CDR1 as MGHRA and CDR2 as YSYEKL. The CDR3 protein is CASSTPGLAGSPSSYNEQFF. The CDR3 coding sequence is TGCGCCAGTAGTACACCCGGGCTAGCGGGATCCCCTAGCTCCTACAATGAGCAGTTCTTC.

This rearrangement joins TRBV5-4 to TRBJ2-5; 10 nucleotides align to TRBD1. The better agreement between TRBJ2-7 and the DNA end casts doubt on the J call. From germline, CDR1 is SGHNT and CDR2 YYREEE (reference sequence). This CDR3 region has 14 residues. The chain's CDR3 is CASHRQGAGYEQYF. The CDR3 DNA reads TGTGCCAGTCACCGACAGGGGGCGGGGTACGAGCAGTACTTC.

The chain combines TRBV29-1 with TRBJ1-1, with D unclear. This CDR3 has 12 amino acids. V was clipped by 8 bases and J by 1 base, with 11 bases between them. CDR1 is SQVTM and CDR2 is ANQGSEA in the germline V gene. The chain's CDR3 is CSNAEPNTEAFF. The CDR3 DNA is TGCAGCAACGCGGAACCGAACACTGAAGCTTTCTTT.

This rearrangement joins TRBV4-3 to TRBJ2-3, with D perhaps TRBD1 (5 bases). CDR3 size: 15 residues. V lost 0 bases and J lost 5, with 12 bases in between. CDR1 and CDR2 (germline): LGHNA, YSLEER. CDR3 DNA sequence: TGCGCCAGCAGCCAAGAGGGGCAGGAAGGAGATACGCAGTATTTT. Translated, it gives CASSQEGQEGDTQYF.

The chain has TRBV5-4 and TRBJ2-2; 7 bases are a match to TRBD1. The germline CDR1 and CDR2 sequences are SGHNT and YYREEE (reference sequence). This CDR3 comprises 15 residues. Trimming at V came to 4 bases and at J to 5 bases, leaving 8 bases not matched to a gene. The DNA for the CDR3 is TGTGCCAGCAGCGCGCCAGGGGGAAGGACCGGGGAGCTGTTTTTT. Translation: CASSAPGGRTGELFF.

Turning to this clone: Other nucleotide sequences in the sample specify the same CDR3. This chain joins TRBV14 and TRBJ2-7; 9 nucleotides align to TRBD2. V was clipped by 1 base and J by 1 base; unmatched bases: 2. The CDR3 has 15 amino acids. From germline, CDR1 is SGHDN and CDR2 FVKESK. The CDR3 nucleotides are TGTGCCAGCAGCCAAGGGCTAGCGGGGTCCTACGAGCAGTACTTC. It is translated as CASSQGLAGSYEQYF.

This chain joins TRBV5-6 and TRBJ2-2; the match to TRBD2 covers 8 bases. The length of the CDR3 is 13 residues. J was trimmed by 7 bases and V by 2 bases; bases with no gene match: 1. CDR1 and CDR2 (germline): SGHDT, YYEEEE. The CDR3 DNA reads TGTGCCAGCAGCTTCGGGACTAGCGGGGAGCTGTTTTTT. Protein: CASSFGTSGELFF.

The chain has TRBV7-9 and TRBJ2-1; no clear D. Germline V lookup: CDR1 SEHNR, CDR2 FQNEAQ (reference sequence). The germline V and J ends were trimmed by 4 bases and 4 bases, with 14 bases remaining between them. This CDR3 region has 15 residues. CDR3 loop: CASSSKHHPYNEQFF. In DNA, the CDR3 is TGTGCCAGCAGCTCGAAACACCATCCTTACAATGAGCAGTTCTTC.